A single sample gave rise to the 17 T cell receptor beta chains below, sequenced in a study of cytotoxic CD8 clonotypes in ibrutinib-treated CLL. Sequencing used immunoSEQ multiplex PCR; TCRdb keeps in-frame clones, though not all of them. The sample has roughly 45,000 clones, 60% to 70% seen once. The specimen was PBMCs, collected after 24 months of ibrutinib treatment. The receptors here all came from a human donor with chronic lymphocytic leukemia.

This clone was seen only once. The V and J genes are TRBV21-1 and TRBJ2-7; the DNA was not compared with TRBD1, the D call given in the table. TRBV21-1 represents a pseudogene. This CDR3 comprises 16 residues. The CDR3 coding sequence is TGTGCCAGCAGCAACACCGGGACAAGAACATCCTACGAGCAGTACTTC. Translating it yields CASSNTGTRTSYEQYF.

This clone was counted between two and nine times. The V call is TRBV19, the J call TRBJ1-2, with D possibly being TRBD1 (5 bases). CDR3 length: 13 amino acids. Trimming took 1 base from V and 11 from J, leaving 14 bases between them. CDR1 is LNHDA, CDR2 SQIVND, per germline (reference sequence). CDR3 nucleotide sequence: TGTGCCAGTAGTATAGGGCGGAGAAGGGGATACACCTTC. Translation gives CASSIGRRRGYTF.

Only a few counts were recorded for this clone. The chain combines TRBV6-1 with TRBJ1-5; unclear D gene. Germline values: CDR1 MNHNS, CDR2 SASEGT. The CDR3 totals 15 residues. Trimming took off 1 base at V and 4 bases at J, with 11 bases between the two ends. CDR3 in amino acids: CASSEEGLRNQPQHF. The CDR3 nucleotides read TGTGCCAGCAGTGAAGAGGGTTTGAGGAATCAGCCCCAGCATTTT.

This clone showed up just once. This chain connects TRBV5-6 to TRBJ1-1; D gene ambiguous. This CDR3 is 13 amino acids long. The V end lost 1 base, the J end lost 4 bases, and 8 bases lay between the germline ends. CDR1 and CDR2 (germline): SGHDT, YYEEEE. CDR3 nucleotide sequence: TGTGCCAGCAGCTTGATGAGGAGCACTGAAGCTTTCTTT. This gives the protein CASSLMRSTEAFF.

V is TRBV7-3 and J is TRBJ2-7, with D possibly TRBD1 on 5 matching bases. The CDR3 contains 15 residues. Germline CDR1 reads SGHTA; CDR2 reads FQGTGA. Trimming shortened V by 5 bases and J by 2 bases, and 16 bases separated the two germline ends. The CDR3 DNA sequence: TGTGCCAGCAGCCAGGGATCTGGCTACCCCTACGAGCAGTACTTC. It encodes CASSQGSGYPYEQYF.

This clone appeared a single time. The chain combines TRBV6-5 with TRBJ1-2, with D perhaps TRBD1 (5 bases). Germline loops: CDR1 MNHEY, CDR2 SVGAGI. Deletions cut 4 bases from V and 7 bases from J, with 16 bases between. This CDR3 spans 14 amino acids. The CDR3 region is CASSSLMGRGGYTF. CDR3 DNA: TGTGCCAGCAGTTCCCTGATGGGAAGGGGTGGCTACACCTTC.

This clone was detected a few times. The chain employs TRBV5-1 and TRBJ2-7, with 8 bases lining up with TRBD2. The CDR3 sequence is 15 residues long. J gave up 3 bases and V 3 bases, and 8 bases lay outside the gene matches. Per germline, CDR1 SGHRS and CDR2 YFSETQ. CDR3 amino acids: CASSSGGVLIYEQYF. Here the CDR3 DNA reads TGCGCCAGCAGCTCCGGGGGGGTACTGATCTACGAGCAGTACTTC. Using reference TRBV5-1 and TRBJ2-7 for the parts outside the CDR3, the full variable domain is KAGVTQTPRYLIKTRGQQVTLSCSPISGHRSVSWYQQTPGQGLQFLFEYFSETQRNKGNFPGRFSGRQFSNSRSEMNVSTLELGDSALYLCASSSGGVLIYEQYFGPGTRLTVT.

This chain connects TRBV29-1 to TRBJ2-1; 7 nucleotides align to TRBD1. Per germline, CDR1 SQVTM and CDR2 ANQGSEA. With 4 bases clipped from V and 2 bases from J, the junction kept 5 bases outside the gene matches. There are 14 residues in the CDR3. The CDR3 DNA reads TGCAGCGTTGGGGGACAGTTCACCTACAATGAGCAGTTCTTC. Translated: CSVGGQFTYNEQFF.

This clone has only one observation. The rearrangement links TRBV6-6 to TRBJ2-1; D assignment may be TRBD1 or TRBD2 (7 bases each). Germline CDR1 is MNHNY and CDR2 is SVGAGI (reference sequence). The V gene lost 7 bases and the J gene lost 9 bases, with 19 bases spanning the gap. The CDR3 is 14 residues long. The CDR3 nucleotides are TGTGCCAGCACTCCGACAGGGTGGGGGGGTGAGCAGTTCTTC. Translating gives CASTPTGWGGEQFF.

This chain connects TRBV6-6 to TRBJ1-6; D call uncertain. The CDR3 sequence is 14 residues long. CDR1 is MNHNY and CDR2 is SVGAGI in the germline V gene (reference sequence). V shed 2 bases and J shed 9 bases, with 11 bases lying between them. The CDR3 sequence is CASSYDTWGSPLHF. In DNA form, the CDR3 reads TGTGCCAGCAGTTACGATACTTGGGGTTCACCCCTCCACTTT.

This chain links TRBV6-1 with TRBJ1-5; 9 bases are shared with TRBD1. This CDR3 contains 16 residues. V was pared by 3 bases and J by 2 bases, with 5 bases of the junction left unmatched. CDR1 is MNHNS and CDR2 is SASEGT in the germline V gene. This chain's CDR3 is CASSEGTGMGNQPQHF. DNA for the CDR3: TGTGCCAGCAGTGAGGGGACAGGGATGGGCAATCAGCCCCAGCATTTT.

The rearrangement links TRBV5-1 to TRBJ2-7; 10 nucleotides align to TRBD2. This CDR3 has 18 amino acids. Germline trimming cut 3 bases from V and 5 bases from J; bases unmatched to any gene: 17. CDR1 and CDR2 from the germline V gene are SGHRS and YFSETQ. Written as DNA, the CDR3 is TGCGCCAGCAGCTCGGAGGGCAGTCACAAGCGGGAGGGCCACGAGCAGTACTTC. This translates into CASSSEGSHKREGHEQYF.

The chain carries TRBV7-9 and TRBJ1-4, with D hard to call. The CDR3 has 18 amino acids. Per germline, CDR1 SEHNR and CDR2 FQNEAQ (reference sequence). V gave up 1 base and J gave up 6 bases, with 21 bases separating them. CDR3 DNA: TGTGCCAGCAGCTTAGGAGGGCCATCAGCCGGCCGGCATGAAAAACTGTTTTTT. This gives the protein CASSLGGPSAGRHEKLFF.

The rearrangement uses TRBV7-3 and TRBJ1-1; no clear D gene. The CDR3 has 14 amino acids. Trimming pared 1 base from V and 4 bases from J, leaving 10 bases between. The germline CDR1 and CDR2 sequences are SGHTA and FQGTGA. As DNA, the CDR3 is TGTGCCAGCAGCTTAAGGGGTGGTGGCACTGAAGCTTTCTTT. Translation gives CASSLRGGGTEAFF.

The gene calls are TRBV10-3 and TRBJ1-6; 9 bases agree with TRBD1. CDR1 and CDR2 from the germline V gene are ENHRY and SYGVKD. The CDR3 is made up of 13 amino acids. The J segment lost 10 bases and the V segment lost 5 bases, leaving 3 bases of the junction unmatched. CDR3 nucleotide sequence: TGTGCCATCAGTACAGGGGGCAACTCACCCCTCCACTTT. As protein: CAISTGGNSPLHF.

The chain couples TRBV5-1 to TRBJ2-1, with 7 positions matching TRBD2. V dropped 3 bases and J dropped 7; count of bases not matched to a gene: 13. Germline V gene lookup returns CDR1 SGHRS and CDR2 YFSETQ. The CDR3 length is 16 residues. Written as DNA, the CDR3 is TGCGCCAGCAGCTCCCTAAGGCGGAGCGGGGCTAATGAGCAGTTCTTC. The encoded protein is CASSSLRRSGANEQFF.

The count of this clone is one. V usage is TRBV4-1 and J usage is TRBJ2-3, with D hard to call. This CDR3 comprises 17 residues. Trimming left V 1 base short and J 0 bases short, with 14 bases between. Per the germline V gene, CDR1 is MGHRA and CDR2 is YSYEKL. CDR3 loop: CASSQAPQTTSTDTQYF. The DNA for the CDR3 is TGCGCCAGCAGCCAAGCCCCACAGACCACAAGCACAGATACGCAGTATTTT.